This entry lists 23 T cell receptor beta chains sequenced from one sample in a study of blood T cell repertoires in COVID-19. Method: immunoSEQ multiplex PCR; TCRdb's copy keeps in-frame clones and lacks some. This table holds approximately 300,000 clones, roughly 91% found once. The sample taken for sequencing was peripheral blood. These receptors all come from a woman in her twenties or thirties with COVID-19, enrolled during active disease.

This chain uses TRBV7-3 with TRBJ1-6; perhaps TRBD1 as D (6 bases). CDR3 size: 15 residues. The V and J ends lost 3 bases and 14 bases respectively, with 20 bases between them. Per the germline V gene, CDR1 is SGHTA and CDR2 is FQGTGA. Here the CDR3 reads CASSLGAGDANTLHF. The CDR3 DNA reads TGTGCCAGCAGCTTGGGGGCAGGCGATGCTAATACCCTCCACTTT.

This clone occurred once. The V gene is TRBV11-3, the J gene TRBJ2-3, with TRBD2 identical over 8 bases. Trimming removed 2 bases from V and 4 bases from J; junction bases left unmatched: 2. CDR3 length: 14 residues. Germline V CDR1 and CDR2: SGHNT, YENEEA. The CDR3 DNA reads TGTGCCAGCAGCTTACGGGGGGGCCCAGATACGCAGTATTTT. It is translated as CASSLRGGPDTQYF.

The CDR3 sequence: CASSLVDGAYEQYV. CDR3 nucleotides: TGTGCCAGCAGCTTAGTCGACGGAGCCTACGAGCAGTACGTC. This chain joins TRBV11-3 and TRBJ2-7; D unclear. The V gene's germline CDR1 is SGHNT and CDR2 YENEEA. This CDR3 has 14 amino acids. Between the trimmed V and J ends, which lost 1 base and 2 bases, there was a span of 9 bases.

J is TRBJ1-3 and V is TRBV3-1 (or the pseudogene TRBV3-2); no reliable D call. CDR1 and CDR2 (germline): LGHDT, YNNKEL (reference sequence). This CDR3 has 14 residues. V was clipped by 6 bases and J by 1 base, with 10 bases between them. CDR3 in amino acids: CASSRRISGNTIYF. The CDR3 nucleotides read TGTGCCAGCAGTCGGAGAATTTCTGGAAACACCATATATTTT.

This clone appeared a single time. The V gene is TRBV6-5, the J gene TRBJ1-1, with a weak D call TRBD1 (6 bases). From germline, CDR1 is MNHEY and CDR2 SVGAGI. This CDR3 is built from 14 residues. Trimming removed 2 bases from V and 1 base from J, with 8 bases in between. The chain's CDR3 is CASSYAGANTEAFF. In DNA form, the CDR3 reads TGTGCCAGCAGTTACGCAGGGGCGAACACTGAAGCTTTCTTT.

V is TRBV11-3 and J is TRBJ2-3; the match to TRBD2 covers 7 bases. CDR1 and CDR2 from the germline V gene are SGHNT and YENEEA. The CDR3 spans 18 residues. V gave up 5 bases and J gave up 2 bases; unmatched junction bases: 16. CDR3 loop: CASSTPFPPAGDTDTQYF. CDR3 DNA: TGTGCCAGCAGCACCCCATTCCCCCCTGCGGGGGACACAGATACGCAGTATTTT.

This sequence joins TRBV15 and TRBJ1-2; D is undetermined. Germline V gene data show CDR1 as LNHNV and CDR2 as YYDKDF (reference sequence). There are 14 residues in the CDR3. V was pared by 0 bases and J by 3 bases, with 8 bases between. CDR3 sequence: CATSRDFRDYGYTF. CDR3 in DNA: TGTGCCACCAGCAGAGATTTCCGGGACTATGGCTACACCTTC.

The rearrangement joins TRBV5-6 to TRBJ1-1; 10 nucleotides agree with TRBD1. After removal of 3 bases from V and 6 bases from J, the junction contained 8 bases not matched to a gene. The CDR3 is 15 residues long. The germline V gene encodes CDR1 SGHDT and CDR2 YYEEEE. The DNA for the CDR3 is TGTGCCAGCAGCTACCGGACAGGGGGTATCGCTGAAGCTTTCTTT. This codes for CASSYRTGGIAEAFF.

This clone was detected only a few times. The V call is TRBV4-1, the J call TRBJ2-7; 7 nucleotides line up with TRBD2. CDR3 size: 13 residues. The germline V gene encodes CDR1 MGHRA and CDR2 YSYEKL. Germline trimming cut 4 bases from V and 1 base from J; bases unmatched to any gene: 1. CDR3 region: CASSPGGSYEQYF. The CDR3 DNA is TGCGCCAGCAGCCCGGGGGGATCCTACGAGCAGTACTTC.

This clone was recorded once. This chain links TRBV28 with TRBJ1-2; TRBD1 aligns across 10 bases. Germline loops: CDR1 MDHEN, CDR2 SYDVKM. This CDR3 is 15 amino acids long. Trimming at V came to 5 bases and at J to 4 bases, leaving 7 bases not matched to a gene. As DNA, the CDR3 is TGTGCCAGCAGTCTTAGGGACAGGGGATTCTATGGCTACACCTTC. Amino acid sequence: CASSLRDRGFYGYTF.

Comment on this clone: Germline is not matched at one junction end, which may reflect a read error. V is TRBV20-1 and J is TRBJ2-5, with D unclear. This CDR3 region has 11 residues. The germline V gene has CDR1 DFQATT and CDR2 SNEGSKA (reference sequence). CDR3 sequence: CSARALETQYF. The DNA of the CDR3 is TGCAGTGCAAGAGCGTTAGAGACCCAGTACTTC.

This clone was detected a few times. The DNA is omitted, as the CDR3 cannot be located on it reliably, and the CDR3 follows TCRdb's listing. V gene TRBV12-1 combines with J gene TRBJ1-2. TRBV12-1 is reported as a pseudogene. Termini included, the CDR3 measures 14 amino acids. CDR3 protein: CASSFGGGNYGYTF.

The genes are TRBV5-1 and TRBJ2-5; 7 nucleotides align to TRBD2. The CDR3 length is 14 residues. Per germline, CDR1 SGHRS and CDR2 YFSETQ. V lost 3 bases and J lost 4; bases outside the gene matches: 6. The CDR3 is CASSSAGVGETQYF. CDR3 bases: TGCGCCAGCAGCTCGGCGGGGGTGGGAGAGACCCAGTACTTC.

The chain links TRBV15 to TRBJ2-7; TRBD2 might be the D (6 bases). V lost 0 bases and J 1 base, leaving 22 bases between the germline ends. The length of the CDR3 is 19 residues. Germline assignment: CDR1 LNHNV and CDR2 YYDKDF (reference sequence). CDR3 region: CATSRDTAYPGLRSYEQYV. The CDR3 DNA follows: TGTGCCACCAGCAGAGACACCGCCTATCCGGGACTCCGGTCCTACGAGCAGTACGTC.

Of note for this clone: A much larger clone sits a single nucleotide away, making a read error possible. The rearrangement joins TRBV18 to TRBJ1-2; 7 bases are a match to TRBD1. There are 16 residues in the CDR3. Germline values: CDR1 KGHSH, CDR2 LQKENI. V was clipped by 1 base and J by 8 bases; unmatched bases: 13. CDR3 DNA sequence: TGTGCCAGCTCACCACGACAGGGAGGTAAAGCATTCGGCTACACCTTC. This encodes CASSPRQGGKAFGYTF.

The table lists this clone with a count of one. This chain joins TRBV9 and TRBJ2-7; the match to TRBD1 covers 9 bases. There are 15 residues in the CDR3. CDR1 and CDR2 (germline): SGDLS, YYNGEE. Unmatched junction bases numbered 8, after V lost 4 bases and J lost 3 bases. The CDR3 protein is CASSTQGTGYYEQYF. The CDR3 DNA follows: TGTGCCAGCAGCACACAAGGGACAGGGTACTACGAGCAGTACTTC.

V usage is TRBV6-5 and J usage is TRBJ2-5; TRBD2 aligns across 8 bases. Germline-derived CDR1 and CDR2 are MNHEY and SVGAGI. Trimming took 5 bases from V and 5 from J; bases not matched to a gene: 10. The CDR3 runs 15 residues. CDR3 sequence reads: CASSPQTSASETQYF. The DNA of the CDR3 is TGTGCCAGCAGTCCCCAGACTAGCGCCAGTGAGACCCAGTACTTC.

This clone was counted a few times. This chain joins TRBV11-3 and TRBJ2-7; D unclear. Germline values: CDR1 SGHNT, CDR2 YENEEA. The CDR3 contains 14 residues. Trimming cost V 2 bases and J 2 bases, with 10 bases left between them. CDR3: CASSLIMAAYEQYV. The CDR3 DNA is TGTGCCAGCAGCTTAATAATGGCGGCCTACGAGCAGTACGTC.

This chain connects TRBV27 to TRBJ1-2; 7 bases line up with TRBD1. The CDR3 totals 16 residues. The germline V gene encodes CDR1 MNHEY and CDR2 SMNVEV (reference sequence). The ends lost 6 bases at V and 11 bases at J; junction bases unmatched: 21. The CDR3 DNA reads TGTGCCAGCAGGCGGACAGGCAGTGGGCTAAGCGCAATTTACACCTTC. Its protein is CASRRTGSGLSAIYTF.

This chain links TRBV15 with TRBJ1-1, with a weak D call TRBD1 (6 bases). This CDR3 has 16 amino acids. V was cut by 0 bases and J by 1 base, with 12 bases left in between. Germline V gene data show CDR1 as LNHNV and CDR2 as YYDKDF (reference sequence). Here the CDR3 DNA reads TGTGCCACCAGCAGAGATTTGACAGGATCGAACACTGAAGCTTTCTTT. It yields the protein CATSRDLTGSNTEAFF.

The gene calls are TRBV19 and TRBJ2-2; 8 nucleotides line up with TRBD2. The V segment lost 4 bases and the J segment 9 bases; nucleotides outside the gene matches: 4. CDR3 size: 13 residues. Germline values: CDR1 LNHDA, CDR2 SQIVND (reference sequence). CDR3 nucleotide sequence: TGTGCCAGTAGTAGTAGCGGGGTGAGGGAGCTGTTTTTT. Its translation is CASSSSGVRELFF.

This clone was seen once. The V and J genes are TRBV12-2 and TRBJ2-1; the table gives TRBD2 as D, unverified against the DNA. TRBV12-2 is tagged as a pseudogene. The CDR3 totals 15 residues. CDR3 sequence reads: CASRLGRAGFREQFF. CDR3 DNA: TGTGCAAGTCGCTTAGGGAGGGCTGGGTTCCGGGAGCAGTTCTTC.

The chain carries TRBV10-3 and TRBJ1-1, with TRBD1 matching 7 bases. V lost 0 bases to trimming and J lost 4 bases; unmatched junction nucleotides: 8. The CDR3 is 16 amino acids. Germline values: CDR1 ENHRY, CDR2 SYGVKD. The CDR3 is CAISESGARGLTEAFF. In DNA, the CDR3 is TGTGCCATCAGTGAGTCAGGGGCGAGGGGGCTCACTGAAGCTTTCTTT.